This passage covers 30 T cell receptor beta chains from one sample sequenced in a study of blood T cell repertoires in COVID-19. Only in-frame clones appear in the TCRdb table, and some are missing; sequencing was by immunoSEQ multiplex PCR. This table has 160,000 or so clones, 80% to 95% appearing once. The specimen sequenced was peripheral blood. The receptor source for this set is a woman in her fifties or sixties with COVID-19, enrolled during active disease.

The V call is TRBV7-8, the J call TRBJ1-1, with 8 bases lining up with TRBD1. This CDR3 has 15 amino acids. Per the germline V gene, CDR1 is SGHVS and CDR2 is FQNEAQ. The V and J ends lost 1 base and 6 bases, in that order; junction bases with no gene match: 7. The CDR3 region has the DNA TGTGCCAGCAGCTTAGTCACAGGGGGGAATTCTGAAGCTTTCTTT. Protein product: CASSLVTGGNSEAFF.

This clone has a single count. The J gene is TRBJ2-5, the V gene TRBV5-1; D might be TRBD1 (7 bases). Germline V gene lookup returns CDR1 SGHRS and CDR2 YFSETQ. CDR3 length: 17 residues. V lost 0 bases, J lost 4 bases, and 19 bases lay in between. In nucleotides, the CDR3 is TGCGCCAGCAGCTTGGGGGAGGTACGGAGGGGGCGAGAGACCCAGTACTTC. Translating it yields CASSLGEVRRGRETQYF.

The V gene is TRBV25-1, the J gene TRBJ1-1, with a possible D match to TRBD1 (5 bases). This CDR3 has 14 amino acids. V was shortened by 3 bases and J by 5 bases, with 13 bases between the two germline ends. The germline V gene has CDR1 MGHDK and CDR2 SYGVNS. For the CDR3, the DNA is TGTGCCAGCAGTGACAGGGCCACAATTACTGAAGCTTTCTTT. Translated: CASSDRATITEAFF.

J is TRBJ2-2 and V is TRBV2, with TRBD1 as a possible D gene (6 bases). Trimming cost V 4 bases and J 6 bases, with 18 bases left between them. Germline V CDR1 and CDR2: SNHLY, FYNNEI. CDR3 length equals 16 residues. CDR3 nucleotide sequence: TGTGCCAGCAGTGTGGGTCAGGGGACCCGGGCCGGGGAGCTGTTTTTT. Translation gives CASSVGQGTRAGELFF.

As concerns this clone: Within the sample, other DNA sequences also encode this same CDR3. The gene calls are TRBV6-1 and TRBJ1-2; 7 bases match TRBD1. The V segment lost 0 bases and the J segment 0 bases; nucleotides outside the gene matches: 4. The CDR3 contains 16 residues. The germline CDR1 and CDR2 sequences are MNHNS and SASEGT. CDR3 coding DNA: TGTGCCAGCAGTGAAGCCCTCAGGGGGGCTAACTATGGCTACACCTTC. Amino acid sequence: CASSEALRGANYGYTF.

This chain links TRBV18 with TRBJ2-7, with D tentatively TRBD1 (5 bases). Between the trimmed V and J ends, which lost 4 bases and 2 bases, there was a span of 15 bases. This CDR3 is built from 15 residues. Germline CDR1 reads KGHSH; CDR2 reads LQKENI. DNA of the CDR3: TGTGCCAGCTCACTAACCGACAGATGGCCCTACGAGCAGTACTTC. Its translation is CASSLTDRWPYEQYF.

In regard to this clone: Within the sample, other DNA sequences also encode this same CDR3. The chain has TRBV7-2 and TRBJ1-5, with a tentative D call TRBD1 (5 bases). Looked up from germline, CDR1 is SGHTA and CDR2 is FQGNSA. Trimming took 2 bases from V and 7 from J, leaving 12 bases between them. The CDR3 is 14 amino acids. The CDR3 DNA reads as TGTGCCAGCAGCTTAAGTGGGGGGAACCAGCCCCAGCATTTT. Amino acids: CASSLSGGNQPQHF.

The chain has TRBV7-9 and TRBJ2-5, with D possibly being TRBD1 (6 bases). V lost 5 bases and J lost 1, with 23 bases in between. The CDR3 is 18 amino acids. Germline V lookup: CDR1 SEHNR, CDR2 FQNEAQ (reference sequence). The CDR3 nucleotides read TGTGCCAGCAGCCAGGGGAGAGGGCAGGATGTTGTCCAAGAGACCCAGTACTTC. This codes for CASSQGRGQDVVQETQYF.

With respect to this clone: This sample includes further DNA sequences coding for the same CDR3. The chain uses TRBV6-2 or TRBV6-3 and TRBJ1-2; D gene unclear. Trimming removed 6 bases at V and 5 bases at J, with 13 bases between. There are 13 residues in the CDR3. The germline CDR1 and CDR2 sequences are MNHEY and SVGEGT. The CDR3 protein is CASSRTGGYGYTF. The CDR3 bases are TGTGCCAGCAGCCGGACCGGCGGGTATGGCTACACCTTC.

As concerns this clone: The same CDR3 is also encoded by other DNA sequences in this sample. The gene calls are TRBV4-2 and TRBJ2-7; possible D gene TRBD1, 6 bases. Germline CDR1 and CDR2: LGHNA and YNFKEQ. The CDR3 has 13 residues. Trimming cost V 0 bases and J 3 bases, with 6 bases left between them. This chain's CDR3 is CASSQETGYEQYF. CDR3 DNA sequence: TGTGCCAGCAGCCAAGAGACAGGCTACGAGCAGTACTTC.

On this clone itself: In the same sample, other DNA sequences code for this CDR3. The J gene is TRBJ1-5, the V gene TRBV20-1; maybe TRBD1 (5 bases). CDR3 length: 13 residues. Germline assignment: CDR1 DFQATT and CDR2 SNEGSKA (reference sequence). V was clipped by 3 bases and J by 3 bases, with 9 bases between them. The CDR3 DNA reads as TGCAGTGCTAGTCAAGGGGTCAATCAGCCCCAGCATTTT. It encodes CSASQGVNQPQHF.

The rearrangement links TRBV19 to TRBJ1-1; 10 bases align to TRBD1. V lost 7 bases and J lost 4; bases outside the gene matches: 6. CDR1 is LNHDA and CDR2 is SQIVND in the germline V gene (reference sequence). This CDR3 contains 14 residues. The CDR3, as DNA: TGTGCCAGTATAAGGACAGGGGGTGTCACTGAAGCTTTCTTT. Residues: CASIRTGGVTEAFF.

V gene TRBV19 combines with J gene TRBJ2-7, with 8 bases identical to TRBD1. V shed 4 bases and J 4 bases; nucleotides not matched to a gene: 15. This CDR3 has 17 residues. Per germline, CDR1 LNHDA and CDR2 SQIVND (reference sequence). Written as DNA, the CDR3 is TGTGCCAGTAGTAAGTTAGGGGCTACAGGGGGGCGTTACGAGCAGTACTTC. It codes for CASSKLGATGGRYEQYF.

Remarks on this clone: In the same sample, other DNA sequences code for this CDR3. CDR3 sequence (DNA): TGTGCCAGCAGGGACAGCGGGATTGAGCAGTTCTTC. Its translation: CASRDSGIEQFF. The gene calls are TRBV25-1 and TRBJ2-1; tentative D call: TRBD2 (7 bases). The CDR3 runs to 12 residues. Per germline, CDR1 MGHDK and CDR2 SYGVNS. V was shortened by 6 bases and J by 9 bases, with 12 bases between the two germline ends.

The chain employs TRBV4-3 and TRBJ2-1, with D possibly TRBD1 on 6 matching bases. The germline CDR1 and CDR2 sequences are LGHNA and YSLEER. V lost 3 bases and J lost 6, with 15 bases in between. The CDR3 has 15 amino acids. CDR3 region: CASSQGRWGLNEQFF. The CDR3 DNA follows: TGCGCCAGCAGCCAGGGACGGTGGGGGCTCAATGAGCAGTTCTTC.

The rearrangement uses TRBV9 and TRBJ1-2; TRBD1 aligns across 7 bases. CDR3 length: 12 amino acids. From germline, CDR1 is SGDLS and CDR2 YYNGEE. V lost 3 bases to trimming and J lost 8 bases; unmatched junction nucleotides: 4. CDR3 nucleotide sequence: TGTGCCAGCAGCGCCCCAGGGGGAGGCTACACCTTC. Translation: CASSAPGGGYTF. The entire variable domain, with the rest obtained from reference TRBV9 and TRBJ1-2, is as follows: DSGVTQTPKHLITATGQRVTLRCSPRSGDLSVYWYQQSLDQGLQFLIQYYNGEERAKGNILERFSAQQFPDLHSELNLSSLELGDSALYFCASSAPGGGYTFGSGTRLTVV.

The rearrangement joins TRBV29-1 to TRBJ2-7, with a weak D call TRBD2 (5 bases). The V end lost 7 bases, the J end lost 0 bases, and 16 bases lay between the germline ends. CDR1 is SQVTM, CDR2 ANQGSEA, per germline. The CDR3 contains 14 residues. In nucleotides, the CDR3 is TGCAGCGCTACGCGGGCAGGAGACTCCTACGAGCAGTACTTC. Translated, it gives CSATRAGDSYEQYF.

This chain links TRBV20-1 with TRBJ2-7; weak D call: TRBD2 (5 bases). The ends were cut back, 3 bases at V and 0 bases at J, with 18 bases in the middle. CDR3 length: 16 amino acids. The germline V gene encodes CDR1 DFQATT and CDR2 SNEGSKA (reference sequence). The CDR3 DNA reads TGCAGTGCTAGTAGAAGAAGAGGGCTGGGCTCCTACGAGCAGTACTTC. Amino acids: CSASRRRGLGSYEQYF.

This chain joins TRBV5-4 and TRBJ1-1; maybe TRBD1 (5 bases). The CDR3 loop spans 15 amino acids. V was cut by 4 bases and J by 4 bases, with 17 bases left in between. Germline V gene lookup returns CDR1 SGHNT and CDR2 YYREEE (reference sequence). CDR3 sequence reads: CASSLPQVKVTEAFF. DNA for the CDR3: TGTGCCAGCAGCCTCCCACAGGTTAAGGTCACTGAAGCTTTCTTT. The full variable domain, rest sourced from reference TRBV5-4 and TRBJ1-1, is ETGVTQSPTHLIKTRGQQVTLRCSSQSGHNTVSWYQQALGQGPQFIFQYYREEENGRGNFPPRFSGLQFPNYSSELNVNALELDDSALYLCASSLPQVKVTEAFFGQGTRLTVV.

This chain connects TRBV20-1 to TRBJ2-7; D is ambiguous. The ends were cut back, 0 bases at V and 6 bases at J, with 6 bases in the middle. In germline, CDR1 is DFQATT, CDR2 SNEGSKA (reference sequence). The CDR3 sequence is 11 residues long. The CDR3 sequence is CSARDWAEQYF. The CDR3 DNA is TGCAGTGCTAGAGATTGGGCCGAGCAGTACTTC.

This clone was seen a handful of times. The genes are TRBV29-1 and TRBJ1-5; 7 nucleotides agree with TRBD1. V lost 6 bases, J lost 3 bases, and 5 bases stayed unmatched. Per the germline V gene, CDR1 is SQVTM and CDR2 is ANQGSEA. The CDR3 runs 13 residues. For the CDR3, the DNA is TGCAGCGTCATTACAGGGGTCAATCAGCCCCAGCATTTT. Translating it yields CSVITGVNQPQHF.

The rearrangement joins TRBV30 to TRBJ2-2, with TRBD1 as a possible D gene (6 bases). Germline V CDR1 and CDR2: GTSNPN, SVGIG (reference sequence). V lost 1 base to trimming and J lost 1 base, with 10 bases between them. The length of the CDR3 is 15 residues. In DNA, the CDR3 is TGTGCCTGGAGTGCCGAGACAGGGAACACCGGGGAGCTGTTTTTT. Encoded protein: CAWSAETGNTGELFF.

This sequence joins TRBV3-1 (or the pseudogene TRBV3-2) and TRBJ1-1, with 9 nucleotides matching TRBD1. The junction had 5 bases not matched to a gene; V was cut back by 2 bases and J by 7 bases. Germline V gene sequence: CDR1 LGHDT, CDR2 YNNKEL (reference sequence). The length of the CDR3 is 14 residues. CDR3 DNA: TGTGCCAGCAGCCAACGGGACAGGGCCAGTGAAGCTTTCTTT. As protein: CASSQRDRASEAFF.

The chain joins TRBV6-4 to TRBJ1-1; D unresolved. V was cut by 11 bases and J by 5 bases, with 15 bases left in between. Germline V gene lookup returns CDR1 MRHNA and CDR2 SNTAGT. This CDR3 has 12 residues. CDR3 region: CAGVRGFTEAFF. The DNA of the CDR3 is TGTGCCGGGGTACGGGGTTTTACTGAAGCTTTCTTT.

Points on this clone: The sample has other DNA sequences that encode this CDR3 too. The chain is built from TRBV27 and TRBJ2-7, with 7 bases identical to TRBD1. Germline values: CDR1 MNHEY, CDR2 SMNVEV (reference sequence). Trimming at V came to 6 bases and at J to 3 bases, leaving 5 bases not matched to a gene. The CDR3 is 13 residues long. The CDR3 sequence is CASSSGTDYEQYF. The CDR3 bases are TGTGCCAGCAGCTCCGGGACAGACTACGAGCAGTACTTC.

The chain joins TRBV9 to TRBJ1-1; TRBD1 agrees at 8 bases. V trimming: 0 bases; J trimming: 7 bases; junction bases outside the gene matches: 11. The germline V gene has CDR1 SGDLS and CDR2 YYNGEE. The CDR3 spans 16 residues. The CDR3 reads CASSVALAGGPGEAFF. The CDR3 DNA follows: TGTGCCAGCAGCGTAGCTTTGGCAGGGGGCCCCGGTGAAGCTTTCTTT.

This chain uses TRBV11-2 with TRBJ1-1; a weak D match, TRBD1 (6 bases). CDR1 is SGHAT and CDR2 is FQNNGV in the germline V gene. This CDR3 comprises 14 residues. V dropped 3 bases and J dropped 5 bases, with 13 bases sitting between them. DNA for the CDR3: TGTGCCAGCAGCTTCCAAACAGGGATAACTGAAGCTTTCTTT. Translated: CASSFQTGITEAFF.

The V call is TRBV19, the J call TRBJ2-3, with 7 bases aligning to TRBD1. The CDR3 is made up of 15 amino acids. Trimming at V came to 4 bases and at J to 6 bases, leaving 10 bases not matched to a gene. Germline V lookup: CDR1 LNHDA, CDR2 SQIVND (reference sequence). This chain's CDR3 is CASSTRTGVTDTQYF. CDR3 nucleotide sequence: TGTGCCAGTAGTACCAGGACAGGCGTTACTGATACGCAGTATTTT. The full variable domain, rest sourced from reference TRBV19 and TRBJ2-3, is DGGITQSPKYLFRKEGQNVTLSCEQNLNHDAMYWYRQDPGQGLRLIYYSQIVNDFQKGDIAEGYSVSREKKESFPLTVTSAQKNPTAFYLCASSTRTGVTDTQYFGPGTRLTVL.

This clone appeared a single time. This chain uses TRBV6-6 with TRBJ2-2, with TRBD1 identical over 11 bases. V lost 0 bases and J lost 5; bases outside the gene matches: 2. Per germline, CDR1 MNHNY and CDR2 SVGAGI (reference sequence). The CDR3 has 16 residues. CDR3 loop: CASSYSRDRGTGELFF. The CDR3 region has the DNA TGTGCCAGCAGTTACTCTCGGGACAGGGGGACCGGGGAGCTGTTTTTT.

The rearrangement links TRBV4-1 to TRBJ1-2; TRBD1 matches 7 bases. Germline trimming cut 3 bases from V and 0 bases from J; bases unmatched to any gene: 7. CDR1 and CDR2 from the germline V gene are MGHRA and YSYEKL. This CDR3 spans 16 amino acids. CDR3 loop: CASSQTGTATNYGYTF. The CDR3 DNA sequence: TGCGCCAGCAGCCAGACCGGGACAGCGACTAACTATGGCTACACCTTC.